This T cell receptor (beta chain) originates from a study of cytomegalovirus exposure and HLA in healthy donors. Study findings and constraints: Accounts indicate the classifier identified cytomegalovirus status with strong specificity and sensitivity. Around 18,000 TCR beta sequences were associated with HLA alleles at 0.05 false discovery rate in a later analysis.

Details on this clone: Its antigen is not known.

60 Vbeta and 13 Jbeta primers were used in PCR. Generated by immunoSEQ multiplex PCR, the TCRdb table keeps only in-frame clones and is missing some. The sample has about 97,000 clones; approximately 87% are singletons. Per the germline V gene, CDR1 is SNHLY and CDR2 is FYNNEI. The germline V and J ends were trimmed by 7 bases and 2 bases, with 12 bases remaining between them. CDR3 length: 15 residues. Input material: PBMCs. The rearrangement links TRBV2 to TRBJ1-6, with D hard to call. This TCR came from a man aged 35-49 years in good health and CMV-seronegative. CDR3 in amino acids: CASNPRPTYNSPLHF. CDR3 nucleotide sequence: TGTGCCAGCAACCCCAGGCCTACCTATAATTCACCCCTCCACTTT.